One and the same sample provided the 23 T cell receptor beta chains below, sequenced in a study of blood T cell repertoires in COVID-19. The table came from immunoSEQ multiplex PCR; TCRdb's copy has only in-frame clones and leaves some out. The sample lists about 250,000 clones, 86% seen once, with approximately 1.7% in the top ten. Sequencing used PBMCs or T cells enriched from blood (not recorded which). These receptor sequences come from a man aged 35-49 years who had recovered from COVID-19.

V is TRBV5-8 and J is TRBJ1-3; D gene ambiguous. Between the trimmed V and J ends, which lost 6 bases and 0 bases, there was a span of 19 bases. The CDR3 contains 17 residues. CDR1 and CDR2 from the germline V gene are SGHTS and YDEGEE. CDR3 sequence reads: CASTRREPNYSGNTIYF. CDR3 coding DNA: TGTGCCAGCACCCGGCGGGAGCCAAACTACTCTGGAAACACCATATATTTT.

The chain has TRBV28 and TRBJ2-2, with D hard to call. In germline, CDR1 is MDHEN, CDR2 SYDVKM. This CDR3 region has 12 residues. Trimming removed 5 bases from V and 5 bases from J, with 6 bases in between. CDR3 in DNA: TGTGCCAGCAGTACGGAGACCGGGGAGCTGTTTTTT. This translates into CASSTETGELFF.

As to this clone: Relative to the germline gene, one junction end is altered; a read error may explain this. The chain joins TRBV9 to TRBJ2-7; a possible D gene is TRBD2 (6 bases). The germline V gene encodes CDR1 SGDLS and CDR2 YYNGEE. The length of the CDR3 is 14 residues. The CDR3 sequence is CVSSVGGGWSEQYF. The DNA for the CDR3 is TGTGTCAGCAGCGTGGGAGGAGGGTGGAGCGAGCAGTACTTC.

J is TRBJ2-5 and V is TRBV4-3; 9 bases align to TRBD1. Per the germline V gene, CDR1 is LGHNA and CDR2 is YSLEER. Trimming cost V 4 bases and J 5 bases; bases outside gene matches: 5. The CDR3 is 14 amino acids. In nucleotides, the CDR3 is TGCGCCAGCAGCCCGGGACAGGGCTTGGAGACCCAGTACTTC. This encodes CASSPGQGLETQYF.

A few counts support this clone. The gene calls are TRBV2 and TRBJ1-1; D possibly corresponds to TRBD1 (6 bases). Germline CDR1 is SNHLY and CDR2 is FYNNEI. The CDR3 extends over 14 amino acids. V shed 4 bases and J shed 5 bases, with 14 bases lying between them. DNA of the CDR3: TGTGCCAGCAGTGCAGATCAGGGGTTGACTGAAGCTTTCTTT. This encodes CASSADQGLTEAFF.

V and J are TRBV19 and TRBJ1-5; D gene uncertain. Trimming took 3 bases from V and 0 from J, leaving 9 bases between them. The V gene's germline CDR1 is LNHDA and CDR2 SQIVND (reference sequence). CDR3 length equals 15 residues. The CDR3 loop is CASSIPADSNQPQHF. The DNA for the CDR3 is TGTGCCAGTAGTATCCCCGCAGATAGCAATCAGCCCCAGCATTTT.

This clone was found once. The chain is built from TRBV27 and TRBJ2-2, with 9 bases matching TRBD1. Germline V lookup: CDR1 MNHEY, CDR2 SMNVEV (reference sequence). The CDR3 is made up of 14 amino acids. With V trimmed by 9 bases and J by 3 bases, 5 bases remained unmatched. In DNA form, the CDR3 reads TGTGCCAGTACCCGGGACAGGGACACCGGGGAGCTGTTTTTT. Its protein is CASTRDRDTGELFF.

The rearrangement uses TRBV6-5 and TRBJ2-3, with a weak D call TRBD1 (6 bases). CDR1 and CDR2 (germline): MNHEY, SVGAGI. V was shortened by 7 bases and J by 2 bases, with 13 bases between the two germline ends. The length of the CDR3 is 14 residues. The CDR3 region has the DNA TGTGCCAGCACTCGGGACAAGGACACAGATACGCAGTATTTT. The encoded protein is CASTRDKDTDTQYF.

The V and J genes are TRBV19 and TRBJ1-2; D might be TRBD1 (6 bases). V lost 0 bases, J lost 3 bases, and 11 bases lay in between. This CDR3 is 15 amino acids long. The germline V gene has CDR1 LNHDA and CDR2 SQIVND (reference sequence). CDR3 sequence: CASSIETGSYYGYTF. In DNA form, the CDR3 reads TGTGCCAGTAGTATAGAGACAGGTAGTTACTATGGCTACACCTTC.

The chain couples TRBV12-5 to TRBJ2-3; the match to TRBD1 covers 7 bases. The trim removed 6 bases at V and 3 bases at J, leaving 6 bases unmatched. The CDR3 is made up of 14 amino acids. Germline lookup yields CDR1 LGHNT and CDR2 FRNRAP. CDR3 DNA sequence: TGTGCTAGTGGCCCTATGACAGGGACAGATACGCAGTATTTT. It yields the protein CASGPMTGTDTQYF.

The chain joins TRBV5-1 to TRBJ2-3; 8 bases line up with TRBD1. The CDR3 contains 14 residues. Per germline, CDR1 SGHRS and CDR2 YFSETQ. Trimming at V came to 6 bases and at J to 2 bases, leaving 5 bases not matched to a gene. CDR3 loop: CASMWQGATDTQYF. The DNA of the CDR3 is TGCGCCAGCATGTGGCAGGGGGCCACAGATACGCAGTATTTT.

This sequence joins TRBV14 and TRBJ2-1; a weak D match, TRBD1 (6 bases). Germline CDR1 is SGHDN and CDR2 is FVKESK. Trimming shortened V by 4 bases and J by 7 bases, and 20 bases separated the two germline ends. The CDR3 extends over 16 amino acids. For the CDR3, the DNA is TGTGCCAGCAGCCGGCTGACAGGCTGGCTAACGAATGAGCAGTTCTTC. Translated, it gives CASSRLTGWLTNEQFF. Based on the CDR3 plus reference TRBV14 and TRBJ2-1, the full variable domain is EAGVTQFPSHSVIEKGQTVTLRCDPISGHDNLYWYRRVMGKEIKFLLHFVKESKQDESGMPNNRFLAERTGGTYSTLKVQPAELEDSGVYFCASSRLTGWLTNEQFFGPGTRLTVL.

The CDR3 loop reads CASSPSRGNTEAFF. CDR3 nucleotides: TGTGCCAGCTCACCAAGTCGGGGGAACACTGAAGCTTTCTTT. The chain has TRBV18 and TRBJ1-1; D uncertain. Germline CDR1 and CDR2: KGHSH and LQKENI. The germline V and J ends were trimmed by 2 bases and 1 base, with 8 bases remaining between them. The CDR3 extends over 14 amino acids.

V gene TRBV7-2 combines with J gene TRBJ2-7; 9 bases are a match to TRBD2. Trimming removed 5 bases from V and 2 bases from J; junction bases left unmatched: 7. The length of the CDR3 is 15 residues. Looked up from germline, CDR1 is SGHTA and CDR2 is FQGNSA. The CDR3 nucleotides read TGTGCCAGCAGCAATAGCGGGGGACAAGCCTACGAGCAGTACTTC. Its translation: CASSNSGGQAYEQYF.

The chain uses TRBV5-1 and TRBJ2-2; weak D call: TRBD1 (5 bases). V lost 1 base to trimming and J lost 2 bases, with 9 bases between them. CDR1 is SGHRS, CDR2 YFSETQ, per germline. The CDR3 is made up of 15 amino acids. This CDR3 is CASSLWQGNTGELFF. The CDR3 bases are TGCGCCAGCAGCTTGTGGCAGGGTAACACCGGGGAGCTGTTTTTT.

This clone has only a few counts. CDR3 sequence: CATSPEGREPQHF. The CDR3, as DNA: TGTGCCACCAGCCCCGAGGGGAGGGAGCCCCAGCATTTT. The chain combines TRBV15 with TRBJ1-5; possibly TRBD1 for D (5 bases). CDR3 length equals 13 residues. V was clipped by 5 bases and J by 8 bases, with 13 bases between them. The germline gives CDR1 LNHNV, CDR2 YYDKDF (reference sequence).

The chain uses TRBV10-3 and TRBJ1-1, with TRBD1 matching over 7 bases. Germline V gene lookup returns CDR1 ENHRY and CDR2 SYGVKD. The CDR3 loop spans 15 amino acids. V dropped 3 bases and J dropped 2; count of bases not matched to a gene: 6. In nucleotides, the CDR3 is TGTGCCATCAGTGACCGGGACAGCCCCAACACTGAAGCTTTCTTT. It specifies CAISDRDSPNTEAFF.

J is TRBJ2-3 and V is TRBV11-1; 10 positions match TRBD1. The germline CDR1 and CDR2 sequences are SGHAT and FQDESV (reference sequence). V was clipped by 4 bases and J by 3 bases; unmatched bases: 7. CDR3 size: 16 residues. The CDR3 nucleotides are TGTGCCAGCAGCTCGACAGGGGGCTGGTCGACAGATACGCAGTATTTT. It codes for CASSSTGGWSTDTQYF.

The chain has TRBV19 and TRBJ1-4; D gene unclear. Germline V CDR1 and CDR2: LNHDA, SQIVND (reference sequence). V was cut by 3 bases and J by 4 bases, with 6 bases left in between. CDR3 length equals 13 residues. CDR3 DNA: TGTGCCAGTAGTATCGGGAGTAATGAAAAACTGTTTTTT. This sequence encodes CASSIGSNEKLFF. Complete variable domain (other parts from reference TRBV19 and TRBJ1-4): DGGITQSPKYLFRKEGQNVTLSCEQNLNHDAMYWYRQDPGQGLRLIYYSQIVNDFQKGDIAEGYSVSREKKESFPLTVTSAQKNPTAFYLCASSIGSNEKLFFGSGTQLSVL.

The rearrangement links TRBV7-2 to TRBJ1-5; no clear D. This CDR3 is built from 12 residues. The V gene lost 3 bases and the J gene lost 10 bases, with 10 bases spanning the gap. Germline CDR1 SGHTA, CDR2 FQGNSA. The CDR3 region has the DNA TGTGCCAGCAGCTTGGGGAGGATACCCCAGCATTTT. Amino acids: CASSLGRIPQHF.

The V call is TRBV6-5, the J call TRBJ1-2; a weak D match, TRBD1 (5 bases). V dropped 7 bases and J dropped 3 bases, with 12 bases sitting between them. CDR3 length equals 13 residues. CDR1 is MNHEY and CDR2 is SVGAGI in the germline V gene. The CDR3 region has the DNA TGTGCCAGCATCCCGGGAGGGGACTATGGCTACACCTTC. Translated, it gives CASIPGGDYGYTF.

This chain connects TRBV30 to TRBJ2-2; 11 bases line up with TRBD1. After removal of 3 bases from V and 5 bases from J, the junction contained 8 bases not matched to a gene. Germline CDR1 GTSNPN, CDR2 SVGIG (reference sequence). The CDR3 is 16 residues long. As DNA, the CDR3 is TGTGCCTGGAGGGGCCCGGGACAGGGGGTAACCGGGGAGCTGTTTTTT. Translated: CAWRGPGQGVTGELFF.

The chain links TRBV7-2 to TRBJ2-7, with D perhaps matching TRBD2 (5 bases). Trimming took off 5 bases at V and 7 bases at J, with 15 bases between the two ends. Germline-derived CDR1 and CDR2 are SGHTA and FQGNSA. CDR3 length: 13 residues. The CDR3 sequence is CASSQEVRSEQYF. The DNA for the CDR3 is TGTGCCAGCAGCCAGGAGGTGCGAAGTGAGCAGTACTTC.